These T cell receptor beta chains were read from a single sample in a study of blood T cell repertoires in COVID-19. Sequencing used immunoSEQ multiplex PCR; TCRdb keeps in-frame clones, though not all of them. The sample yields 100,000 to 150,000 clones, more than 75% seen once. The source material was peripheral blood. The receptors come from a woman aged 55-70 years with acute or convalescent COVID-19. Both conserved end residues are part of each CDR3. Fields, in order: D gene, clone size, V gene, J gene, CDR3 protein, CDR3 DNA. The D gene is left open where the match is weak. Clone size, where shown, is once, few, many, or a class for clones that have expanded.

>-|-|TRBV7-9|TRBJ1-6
CASSFNTAPYNSPLHF
TGTGCCAGCAGCTTTAACACAGCTCCTTATAATTCACCCCTCCACTTT
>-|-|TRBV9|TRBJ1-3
CASSVDGSSGNTIYF
TGTGCCAGCAGCGTAGACGGTTCCTCTGGAAACACCATATATTTT
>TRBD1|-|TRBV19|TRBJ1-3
CASSQAGQRRMGVVGNTIYF
TGTGCCAGTAGCCAGGCGGGACAGCGACGAATGGGAGTCGTTGGAAACACCATATATTTT
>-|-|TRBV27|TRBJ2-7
CASSLAGFYEQYF
TGTGCCAGCAGTTTAGCGGGGTTCTACGAGCAGTACTTC
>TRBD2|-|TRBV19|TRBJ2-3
CASRLAGFNTDTQYF
TGTGCCAGTAGATTAGCGGGATTCAACACAGATACGCAGTATTTT
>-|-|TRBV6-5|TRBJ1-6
CASRTGPSYNSPLHF
TGTGCCAGCAGGACAGGCCCCTCCTATAATTCACCCCTCCACTTT
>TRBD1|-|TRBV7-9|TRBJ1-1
CASSSGQGLMNTEAFF
TGTGCCAGCAGCTCGGGACAGGGGCTCATGAACACTGAAGCTTTCTTT
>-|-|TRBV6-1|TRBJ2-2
CASSEALRVGSGELFF
TGTGCCAGCAGTGAAGCGCTTCGGGTCGGAAGCGGGGAGCTGTTTTTT
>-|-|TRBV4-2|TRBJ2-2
CASSQEPGRQTGELFF
TGTGCCAGCAGCCAAGAACCCGGGAGACAAACCGGGGAGCTGTTTTTT
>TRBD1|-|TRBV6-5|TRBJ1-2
CASSYSMLAGGQGYTF
TGTGCCAGCAGTTACTCGATGCTGGCAGGGGGTCAGGGCTACACCTTC
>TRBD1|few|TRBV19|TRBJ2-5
CASSTQGAGETQYF
TGTGCCAGTAGTACCCAGGGGGCAGGGGAGACCCAGTACTTC
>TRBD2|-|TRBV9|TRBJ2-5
CASSVTSGSGQETQYF
TGTGCCAGCAGCGTTACTAGCGGGAGTGGGCAAGAGACCCAGTACTTC
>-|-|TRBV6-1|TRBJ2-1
CASSEASAGLSYNEQFF
TGTGCCAGCAGTGAAGCTAGTGCGGGGTTATCCTACAATGAGCAGTTCTTC
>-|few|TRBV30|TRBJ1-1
CAWSVLQENTEAFF
TGTGCCTGGAGTGTACTACAGGAGAACACTGAAGCTTTCTTT
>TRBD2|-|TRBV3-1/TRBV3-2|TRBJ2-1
CASSQAGGRTAEQFF
TGTGCCAGCAGCCAAGCGGGCGGGAGAACGGCGGAGCAGTTCTTC
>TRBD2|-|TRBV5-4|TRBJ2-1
CASSLAASGKGNEQFF
TGTGCCAGCAGCTTGGCGGCTAGCGGGAAGGGAAATGAGCAGTTCTTC
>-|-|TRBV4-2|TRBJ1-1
CASINSGHQGGKAFF
TGTGCCAGCATCAACTCGGGACACCAAGGGGGTAAAGCTTTCTTT
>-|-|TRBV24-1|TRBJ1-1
CATSEPGEGTEAFF
TGTGCCACCAGTGAACCCGGGGAGGGCACTGAAGCTTTCTTT
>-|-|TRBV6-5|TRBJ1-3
CASSYGRESSGNTIYF
TGTGCCAGCAGTTACGGGCGGGAGAGCTCTGGAAACACCATATATTTT
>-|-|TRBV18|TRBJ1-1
CASSPPATLNTEAFF
TGTGCCAGCTCACCACCGGCCACCTTGAACACTGAAGCTTTCTTT
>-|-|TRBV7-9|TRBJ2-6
CASTISGGRIGANVLTF
TGTGCCAGCACTATCTCCGGGGGGCGTATAGGGGCCAACGTCCTGACTTTC
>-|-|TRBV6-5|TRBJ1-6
CASSYSRGLNSPLHF
TGTGCCAGCAGTTACTCTCGGGGACTTAATTCACCCCTCCACTTT
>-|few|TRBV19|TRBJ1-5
CASSTGRGDNQPQHF
TGTGCCAGTAGTACCGGACGGGGTGACAATCAGCCCCAGCATTTT
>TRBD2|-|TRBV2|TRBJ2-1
CASSELAGIKSYNEQFF
TGTGCCAGCAGTGAACTAGCGGGAATAAAGTCCTACAATGAGCAGTTCTTC
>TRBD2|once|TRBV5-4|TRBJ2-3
CASSPMGSAGGGWGGDTQYF
TGTGCCAGCAGCCCAATGGGGTCGGCGGGAGGCGGATGGGGGGGAGATACGCAGTATTTT
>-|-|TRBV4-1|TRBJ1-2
CASSQVASNYGYTF
TGCGCCAGCAGCCAAGTAGCATCTAACTATGGCTACACCTTC
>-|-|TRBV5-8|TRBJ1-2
CASSLGLYGYTF
TGTGCCAGCAGCCTGGGACTTTATGGCTACACCTTC